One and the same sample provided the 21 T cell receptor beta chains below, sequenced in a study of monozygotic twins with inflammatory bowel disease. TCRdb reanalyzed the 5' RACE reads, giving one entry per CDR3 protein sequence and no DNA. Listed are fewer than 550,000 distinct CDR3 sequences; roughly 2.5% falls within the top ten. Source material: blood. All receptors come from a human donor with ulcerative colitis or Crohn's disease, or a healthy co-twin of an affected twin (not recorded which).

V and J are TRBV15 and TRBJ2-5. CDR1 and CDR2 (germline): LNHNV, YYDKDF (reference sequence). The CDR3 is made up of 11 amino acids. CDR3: CATSREETQYF. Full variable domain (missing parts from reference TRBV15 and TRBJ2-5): DAMVIQNPRYQVTQFGKPVTLSCSQTLNHNVMYWYQQKSSQAPKLLFHYYDKDFNNEADTPDNFQSRRPNTSFCFLDIRSPGLGDTAMYLCATSREETQYFGPGTRLLVL.

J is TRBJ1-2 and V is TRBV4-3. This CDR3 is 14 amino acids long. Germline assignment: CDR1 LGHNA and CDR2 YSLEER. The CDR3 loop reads CASSQELGNYGYTF.

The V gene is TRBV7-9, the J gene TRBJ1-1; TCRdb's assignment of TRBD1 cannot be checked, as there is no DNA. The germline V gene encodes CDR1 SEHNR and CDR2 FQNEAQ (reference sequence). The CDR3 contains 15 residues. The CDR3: CASSVTLQGPAEAFF.

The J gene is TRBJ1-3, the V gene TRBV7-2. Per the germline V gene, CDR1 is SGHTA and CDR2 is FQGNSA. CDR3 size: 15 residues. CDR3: CASSPGRESGNTIYF.

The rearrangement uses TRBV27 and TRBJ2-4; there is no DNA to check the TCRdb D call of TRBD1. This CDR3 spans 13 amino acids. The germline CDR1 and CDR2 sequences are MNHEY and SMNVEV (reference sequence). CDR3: CASSDRAGDIQYF.

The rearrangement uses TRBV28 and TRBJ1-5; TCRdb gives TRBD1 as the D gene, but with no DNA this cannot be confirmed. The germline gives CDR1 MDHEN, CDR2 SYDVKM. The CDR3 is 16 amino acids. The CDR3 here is CASSARRRGGDQPQHF.

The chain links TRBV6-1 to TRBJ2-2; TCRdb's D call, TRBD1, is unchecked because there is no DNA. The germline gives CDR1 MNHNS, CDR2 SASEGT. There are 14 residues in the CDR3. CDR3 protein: CASGQEISSGELFF.

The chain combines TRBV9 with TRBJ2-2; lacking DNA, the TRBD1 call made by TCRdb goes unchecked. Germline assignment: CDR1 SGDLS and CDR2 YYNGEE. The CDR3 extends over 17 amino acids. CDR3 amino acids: CASSVDLQGYSTGELFF.

The CDR3 sequence: CASLQVGTEAFF. The V and J genes are TRBV2 and TRBJ1-1; TCRdb outputs TRBD1, but without DNA this stays unchecked. The CDR3 is 12 amino acids. Germline V gene lookup returns CDR1 SNHLY and CDR2 FYNNEI.

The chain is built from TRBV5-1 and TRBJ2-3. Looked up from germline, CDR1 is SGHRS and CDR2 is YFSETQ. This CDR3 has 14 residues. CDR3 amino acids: CASSLAPVPDTQYF.

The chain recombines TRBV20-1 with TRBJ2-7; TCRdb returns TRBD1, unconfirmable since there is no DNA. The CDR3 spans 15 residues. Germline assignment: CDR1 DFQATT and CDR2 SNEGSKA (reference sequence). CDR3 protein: CSARVRQGMGYEQYF.

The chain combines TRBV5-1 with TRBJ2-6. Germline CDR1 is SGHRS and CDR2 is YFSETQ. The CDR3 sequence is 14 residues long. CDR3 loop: CASSIPSGANVLTF.

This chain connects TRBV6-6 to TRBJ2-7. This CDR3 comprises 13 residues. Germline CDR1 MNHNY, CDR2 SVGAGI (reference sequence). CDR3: CASSYATSYEQYF.

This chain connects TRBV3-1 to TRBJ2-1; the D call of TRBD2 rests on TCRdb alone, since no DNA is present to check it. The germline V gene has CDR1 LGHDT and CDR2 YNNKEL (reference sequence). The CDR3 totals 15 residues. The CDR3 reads CASSQDPNTSSEQFF.

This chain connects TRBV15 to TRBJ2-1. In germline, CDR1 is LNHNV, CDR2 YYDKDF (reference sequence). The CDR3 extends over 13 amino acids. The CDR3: CATSRDQGDEQFF.

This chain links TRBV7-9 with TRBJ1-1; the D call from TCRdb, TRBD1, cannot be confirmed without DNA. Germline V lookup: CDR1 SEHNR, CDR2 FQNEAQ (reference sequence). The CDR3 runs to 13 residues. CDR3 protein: CASSHMLGGEAFF.

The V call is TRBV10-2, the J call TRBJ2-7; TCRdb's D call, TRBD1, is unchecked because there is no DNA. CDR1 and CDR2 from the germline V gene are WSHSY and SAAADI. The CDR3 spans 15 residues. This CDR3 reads CASSVSAGQLYEQYF.

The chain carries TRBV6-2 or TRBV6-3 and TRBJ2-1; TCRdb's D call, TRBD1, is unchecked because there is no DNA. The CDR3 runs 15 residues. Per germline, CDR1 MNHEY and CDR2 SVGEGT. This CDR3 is CASSYQDRIYNEQFF.

The CDR3: CASSRSGAPYTGELFF. This chain joins TRBV3-1 and TRBJ2-2; the D gene TCRdb calls, TRBD1, cannot be checked with no DNA. Germline V gene lookup returns CDR1 LGHDT and CDR2 YNNKEL (reference sequence). The CDR3 extends over 16 amino acids. The variable domain in full, with the rest retrieved from reference TRBV3-1 and TRBJ2-2, is DTAVSQTPKYLVTQMGNDKSIKCEQNLGHDTMYWYKQDSKKFLKIMFSYNNKELIINETVPNRFSPKSPDKAHLNLHINSLELGDSAVYFCASSRSGAPYTGELFFGEGSRLTVL.

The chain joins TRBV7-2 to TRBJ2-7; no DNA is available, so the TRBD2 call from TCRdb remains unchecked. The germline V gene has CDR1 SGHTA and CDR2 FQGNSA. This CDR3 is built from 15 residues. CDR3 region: CASRPVSSYSYEQYF.

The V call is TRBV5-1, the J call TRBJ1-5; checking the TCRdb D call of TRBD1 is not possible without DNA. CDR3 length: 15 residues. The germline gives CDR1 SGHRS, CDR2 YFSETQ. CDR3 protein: CASSLQPGGNQPQHF.